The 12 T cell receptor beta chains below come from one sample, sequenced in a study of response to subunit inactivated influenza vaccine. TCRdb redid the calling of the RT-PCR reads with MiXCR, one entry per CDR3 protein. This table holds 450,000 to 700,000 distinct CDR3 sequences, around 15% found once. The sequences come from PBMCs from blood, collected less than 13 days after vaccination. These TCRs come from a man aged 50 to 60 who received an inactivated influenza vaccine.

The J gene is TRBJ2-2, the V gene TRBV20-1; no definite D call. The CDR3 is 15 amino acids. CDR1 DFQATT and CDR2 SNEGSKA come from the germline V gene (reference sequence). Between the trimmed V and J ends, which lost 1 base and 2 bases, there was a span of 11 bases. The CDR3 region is CSARVSGSNTGELFF. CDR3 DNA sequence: TGCAGTGCTAGAGTATCCGGGTCTAACACCGGGGAGCTGTTTTTT.

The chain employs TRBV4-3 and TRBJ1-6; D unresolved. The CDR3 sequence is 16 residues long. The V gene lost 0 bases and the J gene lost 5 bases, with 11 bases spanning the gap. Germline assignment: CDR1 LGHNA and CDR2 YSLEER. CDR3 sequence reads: CASSQEANVHNSPLHF. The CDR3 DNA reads TGCGCCAGCAGCCAAGAGGCTAATGTACATAATTCACCCCTCCACTTT.

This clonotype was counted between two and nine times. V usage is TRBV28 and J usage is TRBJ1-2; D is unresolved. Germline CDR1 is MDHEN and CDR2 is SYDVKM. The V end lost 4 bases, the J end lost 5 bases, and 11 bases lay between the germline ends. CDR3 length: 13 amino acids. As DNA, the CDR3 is TGTGCCAGCAGTTACCCAGGAATTTATGGCTACACCTTC. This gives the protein CASSYPGIYGYTF.

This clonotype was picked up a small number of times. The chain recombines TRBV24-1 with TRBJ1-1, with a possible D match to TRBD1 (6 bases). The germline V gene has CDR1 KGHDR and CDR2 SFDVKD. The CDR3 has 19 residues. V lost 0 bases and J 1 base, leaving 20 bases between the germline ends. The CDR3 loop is CATSDLPWAPGHKNTEAFF. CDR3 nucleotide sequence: TGTGCCACCAGTGATTTGCCCTGGGCCCCGGGACACAAGAACACTGAAGCTTTCTTT.

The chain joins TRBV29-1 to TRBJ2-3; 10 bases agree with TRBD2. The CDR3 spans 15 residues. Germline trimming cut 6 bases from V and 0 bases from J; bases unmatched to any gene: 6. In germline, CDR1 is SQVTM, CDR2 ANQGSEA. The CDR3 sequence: CSVGTSGVSTDTQYF. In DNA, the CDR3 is TGCAGCGTAGGTACTAGCGGGGTGAGCACAGATACGCAGTATTTT.

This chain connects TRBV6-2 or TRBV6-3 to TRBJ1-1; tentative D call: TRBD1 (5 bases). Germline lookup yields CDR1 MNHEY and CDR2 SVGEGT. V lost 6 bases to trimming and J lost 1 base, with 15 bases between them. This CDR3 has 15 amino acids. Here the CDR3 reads CASSPGAVSNTEAFF. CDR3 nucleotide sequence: TGTGCCAGCAGCCCCGGGGCGGTATCGAACACTGAAGCTTTCTTT.

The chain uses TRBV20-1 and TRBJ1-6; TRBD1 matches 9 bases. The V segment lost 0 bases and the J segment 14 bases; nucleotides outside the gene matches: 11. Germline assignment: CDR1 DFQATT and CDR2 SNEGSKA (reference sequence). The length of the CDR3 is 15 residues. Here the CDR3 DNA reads TGCAGTGCTAGAGATGGGGGGACAGGGACCGGATCCCTCCACTTT. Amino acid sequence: CSARDGGTGTGSLHF.

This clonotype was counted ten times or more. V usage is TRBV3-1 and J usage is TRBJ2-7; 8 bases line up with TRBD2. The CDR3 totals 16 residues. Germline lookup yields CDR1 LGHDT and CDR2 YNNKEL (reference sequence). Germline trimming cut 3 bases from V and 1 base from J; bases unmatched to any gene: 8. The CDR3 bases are TGTGCCAGCAGCCATCTCTCTAGCGGGCAATCCTACGAGCAGTACTTC. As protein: CASSHLSSGQSYEQYF.

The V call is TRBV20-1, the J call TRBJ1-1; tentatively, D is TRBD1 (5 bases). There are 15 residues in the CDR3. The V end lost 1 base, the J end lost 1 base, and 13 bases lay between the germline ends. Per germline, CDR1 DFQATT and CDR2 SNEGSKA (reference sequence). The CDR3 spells CSARGGRRGNTEAFF. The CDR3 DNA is TGCAGTGCTAGAGGGGGTAGGAGGGGGAACACTGAAGCTTTCTTT.

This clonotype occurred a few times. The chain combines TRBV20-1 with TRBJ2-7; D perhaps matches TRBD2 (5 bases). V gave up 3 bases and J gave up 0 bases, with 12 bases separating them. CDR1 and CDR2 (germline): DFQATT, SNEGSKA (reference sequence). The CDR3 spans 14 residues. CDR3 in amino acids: CSASSRLNSYEQYF. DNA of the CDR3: TGCAGTGCTAGCTCGCGACTAAACTCCTACGAGCAGTACTTC.

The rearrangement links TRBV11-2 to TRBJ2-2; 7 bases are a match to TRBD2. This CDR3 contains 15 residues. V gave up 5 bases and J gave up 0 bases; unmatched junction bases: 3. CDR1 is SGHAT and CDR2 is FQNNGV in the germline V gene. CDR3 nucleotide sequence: TGTGCCAGCAGCGGGCTAGCGGCGAACACCGGGGAGCTGTTTTTT. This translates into CASSGLAANTGELFF.

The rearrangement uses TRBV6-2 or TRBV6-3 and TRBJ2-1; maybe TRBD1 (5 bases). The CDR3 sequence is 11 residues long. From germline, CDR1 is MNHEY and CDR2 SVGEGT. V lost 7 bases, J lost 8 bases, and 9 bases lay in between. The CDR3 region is CASTQGYEQFF. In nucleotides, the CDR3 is TGTGCCAGCACTCAGGGTTATGAGCAGTTCTTC.